This record looks at one T cell receptor beta chain sequence and its context. Its target is not known. The entry originates in a study of post-analysis software for immune sequencing data. The CDR3 consists of 17 residues. V gave up 3 bases and J gave up 5 bases; unmatched junction bases: 10. CDR1 and CDR2 from the germline V gene are SEHNR and FQNEAQ (reference sequence). Study-level results: Patients used roughly five TRBV segments, including TRBV5-6, TRBV5-1 and TRBV20-1, more often than controls. Compared against controls, patients with multiple sclerosis displayed significantly lower normalized Chao1 diversity.

The authors incorporated unique molecular identifiers into the TCR beta cDNA libraries. TCRdb analysed the PCR reads with MiXCR anew, one entry per CDR3 protein. The data hold hundreds of thousands of distinct CDR3 sequences, with approximately 60% observed a single time. Sequenced input: blood. This rearrangement joins TRBV7-9 to TRBJ2-5; TRBD1 matches 12 bases. This clonotype originated in a girl under 10 years old with multiple sclerosis. The CDR3 region has the DNA TGTGCCAGCAGCTTCATCACCGGGACAGGGGGCATGGAGACCCAGTACTTC. Protein product: CASSFITGTGGMETQYF.